This entry lists 24 T cell receptor beta chains sequenced from one sample in a study of graft-versus-host responses after intestinal transplantation. Using immunoSEQ multiplex PCR, the repertoire was profiled, and TCRdb retains in-frame clones only, with some absent. Of approximately 37,000 clones detected, about nine tenths appear once; the ten largest clones hold roughly 6.6%. The starting material was PBMCs, obtained 267 days after transplant. The receptors derive from a human patient who received an intestinal transplant, so some T cells may come from the graft donor.

This clone was seen only once. The rearrangement uses TRBV19 and TRBJ1-1, with 11 positions matching TRBD1. Germline V CDR1 and CDR2: LNHDA, SQIVND (reference sequence). This CDR3 comprises 15 residues. J was trimmed by 3 bases and V by 5 bases; bases with no gene match: 5. The CDR3 DNA reads as TGTGCCAGTAGTCCCGGGACAGGGGGGGACACTGAAGCTTTCTTT. This encodes CASSPGTGGDTEAFF.

V gene TRBV10-1 combines with J gene TRBJ2-3; D uncertain. Trimming shortened V by 4 bases and J by 1 base, and 12 bases separated the two germline ends. The CDR3 consists of 15 residues. Germline V CDR1 and CDR2: WNHNN, SYGVQD (reference sequence). The CDR3 spells CASSGFNRGTDTQYF. In nucleotides, the CDR3 is TGCGCCAGCAGTGGGTTCAATCGAGGCACAGATACGCAGTATTTT.

V and J are TRBV25-1 and TRBJ1-1; 8 bases are a match to TRBD1. The CDR3 length is 16 residues. Trimming cost V 4 bases and J 8 bases; bases outside gene matches: 15. CDR1 MGHDK and CDR2 SYGVNS come from the germline V gene. Here the CDR3 reads CASSGSGQGSTKEAFF. CDR3 nucleotide sequence: TGTGCCAGCAGTGGGTCAGGACAGGGTTCTACAAAGGAAGCTTTCTTT.

The rearrangement uses TRBV30 and TRBJ1-2; D may be TRBD1 (5 bases). The germline CDR1 and CDR2 sequences are GTSNPN and SVGIG (reference sequence). V was clipped by 5 bases and J by 8 bases, with 9 bases between them. This CDR3 region has 10 residues. The CDR3 sequence: CAWEGYGYTF. DNA of the CDR3: TGTGCCTGGGAGGGGTACGGCTACACCTTC.

This clone was observed once. The chain has TRBV9 and TRBJ1-1; 8 bases fit TRBD1. The CDR3 has 15 amino acids. Germline V gives CDR1 SGDLS, CDR2 YYNGEE. With 4 bases clipped from V and 3 bases from J, the junction kept 8 bases outside the gene matches. The CDR3 region is CASSPGQGGDTEAFF. The CDR3 nucleotides are TGTGCCAGCAGCCCTGGACAGGGAGGGGACACTGAAGCTTTCTTT.

The V gene is TRBV15, the J gene TRBJ1-3, with D hard to call. This CDR3 is built from 17 residues. In germline, CDR1 is LNHNV, CDR2 YYDKDF (reference sequence). V was shortened by 0 bases and J by 6 bases, with 18 bases between the two germline ends. The DNA for the CDR3 is TGTGCCACCAGCAGAGATCGGCCCGACCGCAGAGAAAACACCATATATTTT. This translates into CATSRDRPDRRENTIYF.

The rearrangement uses TRBV6-1 and TRBJ1-3; no definite D call. Germline assignment: CDR1 MNHNS and CDR2 SASEGT. The CDR3 consists of 14 residues. V was shortened by 7 bases and J by 0 bases, with 10 bases between the two germline ends. The CDR3 DNA sequence: TGTGCCAGCACAGAGCTTTACTCTGGAAACACCATATATTTT. This encodes CASTELYSGNTIYF.

The chain couples TRBV14 to TRBJ1-2; TRBD1 might be the D (6 bases). CDR3 length: 15 amino acids. V was shortened by 5 bases and J by 9 bases, with 22 bases between the two germline ends. Germline assignment: CDR1 SGHDN and CDR2 FVKESK. The CDR3 loop reads CASSSLGDKKRRYTF. The CDR3 DNA sequence: TGTGCCAGCAGCTCGCTTGGGGACAAGAAGCGTCGCTACACCTTC.

The genes are TRBV15 and TRBJ2-3; tentative D call: TRBD1 (6 bases). This CDR3 comprises 14 residues. V was trimmed by 4 bases and J by 3 bases, leaving 11 bases between them. CDR1 is LNHNV and CDR2 is YYDKDF in the germline V gene (reference sequence). CDR3 sequence: CATSNRVGTDTQYF. As DNA, the CDR3 is TGTGCCACCAGCAACAGGGTGGGAACAGATACGCAGTATTTT.

The CDR3 DNA reads TGTGCCAGTAGTACCGGGGGTTTTTACGAGCAGTACTTC. It codes for CASSTGGFYEQYF. V is TRBV19 and J is TRBJ2-7; tentatively, D is TRBD2 (6 bases). V lost 4 bases to trimming and J lost 4 bases, with 11 bases between them. The CDR3 length is 13 residues. Germline V lookup: CDR1 LNHDA, CDR2 SQIVND (reference sequence).

The chain recombines TRBV6-5 with TRBJ1-2, with D perhaps TRBD1 (6 bases). V dropped 5 bases and J dropped 6 bases, with 13 bases sitting between them. Per germline, CDR1 MNHEY and CDR2 SVGAGI. CDR3 size: 13 residues. CDR3: CASSDYPGDGYTF. CDR3 sequence (DNA): TGTGCCAGCAGTGACTACCCAGGGGATGGCTACACCTTC.

This clone was seen a few times. The chain employs TRBV5-1 and TRBJ1-5; D gene uncertain. CDR3 length equals 13 residues. Germline V lookup: CDR1 SGHRS, CDR2 YFSETQ. The V end was cut by 0 bases, the J end by 7 bases, with 8 bases between. The DNA for the CDR3 is TGCGCCAGCAGCTTGGCTCCGGACCAGCCCCAGCATTTT. Its translation is CASSLAPDQPQHF.

CDR3 in DNA: TGTGCCAGCAGCTTTTACGAGGGGTACGAGCAGTACTTC. It is translated as CASSFYEGYEQYF. The gene calls are TRBV11-2 and TRBJ2-7, with D perhaps assigned TRBD1 or TRBD2 (5 bases each). Per the germline V gene, CDR1 is SGHAT and CDR2 is FQNNGV. V was shortened by 3 bases and J by 4 bases, with 10 bases between the two germline ends. CDR3 length: 13 residues.

The chain uses TRBV15 and TRBJ2-7; 9 positions match TRBD2. The germline CDR1 and CDR2 sequences are LNHNV and YYDKDF (reference sequence). This CDR3 is built from 16 residues. With 0 bases clipped from V and 1 base from J, the junction kept 4 bases outside the gene matches. The CDR3 nucleotides read TGTGCCACCAGCAGAGATATGAGCGGGGGGTCCTACGAGCAGTACTTC. Translating it yields CATSRDMSGGSYEQYF.

The rearrangement uses TRBV30 and TRBJ2-3; D remains ambiguous. The V end was cut by 2 bases, the J end by 5 bases, with 8 bases between. Germline values: CDR1 GTSNPN, CDR2 SVGIG (reference sequence). The CDR3 contains 12 residues. This CDR3 reads CAWSPLGDTQYF. In nucleotides, the CDR3 is TGTGCCTGGAGTCCCCTCGGAGATACGCAGTATTTT.

This chain connects TRBV6-5 to TRBJ1-2; D might be TRBD1 (5 bases). V dropped 8 bases and J dropped 6 bases, with 16 bases sitting between them. The CDR3 sequence is 13 residues long. The germline gives CDR1 MNHEY, CDR2 SVGAGI. CDR3 protein: CASGTGPPDGYTF. CDR3 DNA: TGTGCCAGCGGAACGGGGCCCCCGGATGGCTACACCTTC.

V and J are TRBV6-1 and TRBJ1-2; 7 nucleotides align to TRBD1. The ends lost 2 bases at V and 0 bases at J; junction bases unmatched: 9. Per germline, CDR1 MNHNS and CDR2 SASEGT. This CDR3 contains 17 residues. CDR3 residues: CASSEFGTDHSNYGYTF. Here the CDR3 DNA reads TGTGCCAGCAGTGAATTTGGGACAGATCACTCTAACTATGGCTACACCTTC.

The chain combines TRBV27 with TRBJ2-5; 9 bases map to TRBD2. Near its end, the DNA agrees better with TRBJ2-7, so the J call may be wrong. Germline values: CDR1 MNHEY, CDR2 SMNVEV (reference sequence). This CDR3 contains 18 residues. Written as DNA, the CDR3 is TGTGCCAGGGGTCGCGGGGGGGGGTTCGGCAGGGTCGTTTCCGAGCAGTACTTC. As protein: CARGRGGGFGRVVSEQYF.

This chain connects TRBV27 to TRBJ2-3; weak D call: TRBD2 (5 bases). The V and J ends lost 3 bases and 9 bases respectively, with 13 bases between them. CDR1 and CDR2 (germline): MNHEY, SMNVEV (reference sequence). This CDR3 spans 13 amino acids. In DNA, the CDR3 is TGTGCCAGCAGTTTCCCGGACTCGGTCACGCAGTATTTT. Amino acids: CASSFPDSVTQYF.

V and J are TRBV5-1 and TRBJ2-3; no clear D. CDR3 length: 15 amino acids. The ends were cut back, 0 bases at V and 1 base at J, with 9 bases in the middle. The germline V gene encodes CDR1 SGHRS and CDR2 YFSETQ. CDR3 in DNA: TGCGCCAGCAGCTTGGCGGTGGTTCGCACAGATACGCAGTATTTT. Its protein product is CASSLAVVRTDTQYF.

This chain joins TRBV7-9 and TRBJ1-1, with 12 positions matching TRBD1. There are 16 residues in the CDR3. The germline V gene has CDR1 SEHNR and CDR2 FQNEAQ (reference sequence). J was trimmed by 4 bases and V by 8 bases; bases with no gene match: 11. The CDR3 DNA follows: TGTGCCAGCCAACTGGGACAGGGGGCGTTAAGCACTGAAGCTTTCTTT. This codes for CASQLGQGALSTEAFF.

This chain uses TRBV4-1 with TRBJ2-1; TRBD2 agrees at 14 bases. The ends lost 8 bases at V and 8 bases at J; junction bases unmatched: 2. The CDR3 spans 13 residues. CDR1 is MGHRA, CDR2 YSYEKL, per germline. In DNA, the CDR3 is TGCGCCAGCGGGACTAGCGGGGGTGATGAGCAGTTCTTC. Translating gives CASGTSGGDEQFF.

Points on this clone: A read error may account for a junction end that differs from germline. This rearrangement joins TRBV29-1 to TRBJ1-2; 10 nucleotides match TRBD1. This CDR3 region has 14 residues. CDR1 SQVTM and CDR2 ANQGSEA come from the germline V gene. The CDR3 DNA reads TGCAGCGTCGAAGGACAGGGGGATAACTATGGCTACACCTTC. Its translation: CSVEGQGDNYGYTF.

The chain is built from TRBV19 and TRBJ1-4, with D possibly TRBD1 on 5 matching bases. The CDR3 runs 14 residues. Germline V gene data show CDR1 as LNHDA and CDR2 as SQIVND (reference sequence). V was clipped by 3 bases and J by 7 bases, with 12 bases between them. The CDR3: CASSITGGGEKLFF. The DNA of the CDR3 is TGTGCCAGTAGTATTACGGGCGGGGGTGAAAAACTGTTTTTT.